One sample yielded the 23 T cell receptor beta chains listed below, sequenced in a study of PD-L1 blockade in urothelial cancer. Time point indicated: pretreatment peripheral blood. Here immunoSEQ multiplex PCR was the method, and the copy in TCRdb shows in-frame clones only, minus some. The sample holds some 120,000 clones; about 81% are singletons and the top ten take roughly 3.5%. The starting material was PBMCs, obtained around atezolizumab (anti-PD-L1) treatment. The receptors derive from a man aged 45-65 years with urothelial cancer.

V is TRBV27 and J is TRBJ1-5, with D possibly matching TRBD1 (5 bases). This CDR3 spans 14 amino acids. CDR1 MNHEY and CDR2 SMNVEV come from the germline V gene (reference sequence). Trimming took off 0 bases at V and 6 bases at J, with 9 bases between the two ends. CDR3 DNA sequence: TGTGCCAGCAGTTTATCGTCAGGGTTTCAGCCCCAGCATTTT. Its protein product is CASSLSSGFQPQHF.

This sequence joins TRBV16 and TRBJ1-6, with D perhaps matching TRBD1 (6 bases). Trimming shortened V by 4 bases and J by 9 bases, and 13 bases separated the two germline ends. The CDR3 is 14 amino acids. Germline-derived CDR1 and CDR2 are KGHSY and FQNENV. This CDR3 is CASSLQGDGSPLHF. For the CDR3, the DNA is TGTGCCAGCAGCCTACAGGGTGACGGTTCACCCCTCCACTTT.

The chain is built from TRBV6-1 and TRBJ1-5; 8 nucleotides agree with TRBD1. Germline V gene sequence: CDR1 MNHNS, CDR2 SASEGT. The CDR3 is 15 amino acids. J was trimmed by 6 bases and V by 4 bases; bases with no gene match: 8. The CDR3 sequence: CASSVPGQDRQPQHF. The DNA for the CDR3 is TGTGCCAGCAGTGTCCCGGGACAGGATCGTCAGCCCCAGCATTTT.

The chain carries TRBV6-5 and TRBJ1-2; 8 bases are shared with TRBD1. Germline CDR1 is MNHEY and CDR2 is SVGAGI. Trimming took 5 bases from V and 7 from J; bases not matched to a gene: 3. This CDR3 has 12 amino acids. CDR3 DNA sequence: TGTGCCAGCAGTAGACAGGGGTTTGGCTACACCTTC. Amino acid sequence: CASSRQGFGYTF.

The V gene is TRBV7-2, the J gene TRBJ2-3, with a tentative D call TRBD2 (5 bases). The V gene lost 2 bases and the J gene lost 6 bases, with 9 bases spanning the gap. The CDR3 spans 13 residues. The germline V gene has CDR1 SGHTA and CDR2 FQGNSA. The CDR3 here is CASSLLASDTQYF. CDR3 bases: TGTGCCAGCAGCTTACTAGCTTCGGATACGCAGTATTTT.

The CDR3 bases are TGTGCCAGCAGCCCAACCGATGACCTTCAGGGGGAGCTCTATGGCTACACCTTC. Protein product: CASSPTDDLQGELYGYTF. This chain uses TRBV7-9 with TRBJ1-2, with 7 bases that match TRBD1. The CDR3 is 18 amino acids. CDR1 is SEHNR and CDR2 is FQNEAQ in the germline V gene (reference sequence). Trimming removed 5 bases from V and 4 bases from J; junction bases left unmatched: 19.

This rearrangement joins TRBV5-1 to TRBJ2-1, with TRBD2 matching over 8 bases. V was pared by 7 bases and J by 4 bases, with 13 bases of the junction left unmatched. The CDR3 is 16 amino acids. From germline, CDR1 is SGHRS and CDR2 YFSETQ. The CDR3 is CASGGGPGTSYNEQFF. The CDR3 coding sequence is TGCGCCAGCGGCGGGGGTCCGGGGACTAGTTACAATGAGCAGTTCTTC.

The chain couples TRBV28 to TRBJ2-7; possible D gene TRBD1, 7 bases. V lost 4 bases and J lost 0, with 16 bases in between. The CDR3 has 16 amino acids. From germline, CDR1 is MDHEN and CDR2 SYDVKM. CDR3 DNA sequence: TGTGCCAGCAGTTCCTTTACGGGGGACAGCTCCTACGAGCAGTACTTC. Its protein is CASSSFTGDSSYEQYF. The entire variable domain, with the rest obtained from reference TRBV28 and TRBJ2-7, is as follows: DVKVTQSSRYLVKRTGEKVFLECVQDMDHENMFWYRQDPGLGLRLIYFSYDVKMKEKGDIPEGYSVSREKKERFSLILESASTNQTSMYLCASSSFTGDSSYEQYFGPGTRLTVT.

This chain links TRBV11-1 with TRBJ2-6, with a possible D match to TRBD1 (6 bases). Trimming took off 7 bases at V and 3 bases at J, with 10 bases between the two ends. The CDR3 is 14 residues long. Germline CDR1 is SGHAT and CDR2 is FQDESV (reference sequence). The CDR3 is CASKGGGGANVLTF. The CDR3, as DNA: TGTGCCAGCAAAGGGGGTGGTGGGGCCAACGTCCTGACTTTC.

The V and J genes are TRBV6-1 and TRBJ1-3; D ambiguous. The CDR3 contains 16 residues. The V gene lost 0 bases and the J gene lost 3 bases, with 12 bases spanning the gap. The germline V gene encodes CDR1 MNHNS and CDR2 SASEGT. Written as DNA, the CDR3 is TGTGCCAGCAGTGAAGCGCATACTGCTATTGGAAACACCATATATTTT. It is translated as CASSEAHTAIGNTIYF.

This clone was observed once. This chain links TRBV7-2 with TRBJ1-3; tentative D call: TRBD1 (6 bases). The germline V gene encodes CDR1 SGHTA and CDR2 FQGNSA. The germline V and J ends were trimmed by 5 bases and 8 bases, with 19 bases remaining between them. The CDR3 runs 15 residues. Written as DNA, the CDR3 is TGTGCCAGCAGCACCTCGACAGGTCATACGGACACCATATATTTT. Translation: CASSTSTGHTDTIYF.

V and J are TRBV5-1 and TRBJ1-6; TRBD1 matches at 8 bases. The V gene end was trimmed by 1 base and the J gene end by 7 bases; junction bases not matched to a gene: 10. CDR3 length: 17 residues. CDR1 and CDR2 from the germline V gene are SGHRS and YFSETQ. The CDR3 DNA reads as TGCGCCAGCAGCTTGCAGAGCCAGGGGGCCGGAAATTCACCCCTCCACTTT. Its translation is CASSLQSQGAGNSPLHF.

The chain recombines TRBV5-1 with TRBJ2-4; D possibly corresponds to TRBD2 (5 bases). The germline V gene encodes CDR1 SGHRS and CDR2 YFSETQ. Trimming took 7 bases from V and 7 from J, leaving 21 bases between them. This CDR3 spans 15 amino acids. CDR3 sequence: CASQMSGAVGNIQYF. The CDR3 nucleotides are TGCGCCAGCCAAATGAGCGGAGCCGTCGGGAACATTCAGTACTTC.

The chain employs TRBV6-5 and TRBJ1-5, with D possibly matching TRBD1 (5 bases). Trimming shortened V by 6 bases and J by 3 bases, and 9 bases separated the two germline ends. Germline CDR1 is MNHEY and CDR2 is SVGAGI. The CDR3 totals 13 residues. CDR3 region: CASSLTANQPQHF. As DNA, the CDR3 is TGTGCCAGCAGCCTGACAGCCAATCAGCCCCAGCATTTT.

The gene calls are TRBV5-1 and TRBJ1-5, with D unclear. Germline loops: CDR1 SGHRS, CDR2 YFSETQ. The CDR3 totals 15 residues. With 0 bases removed from V and 3 bases from J, the gap between germline ends came to 10 bases. CDR3 nucleotides: TGCGCCAGCAGCTTGGCCGGCGGCCCCAATCAGCCCCAGCATTTT. Protein product: CASSLAGGPNQPQHF.

This CDR3 is CASSAEEGTVVGGYTF. The CDR3 bases are TGTGCCAGCAGTGCCGAGGAAGGGACAGTCGTCGGTGGCTACACCTTC. The chain recombines TRBV6-1 with TRBJ1-2, with 7 bases matching TRBD1. J gave up 7 bases and V 4 bases, and 15 bases lay outside the gene matches. Germline CDR1 is MNHNS and CDR2 is SASEGT. The CDR3 contains 16 residues.

This chain joins TRBV7-9 and TRBJ2-1, with 8 positions matching TRBD2. This CDR3 comprises 16 residues. Per germline, CDR1 SEHNR and CDR2 FQNEAQ (reference sequence). V was clipped by 4 bases and J by 4 bases; unmatched bases: 9. The CDR3 spells CASSSYLTSEYNEQFF. CDR3 DNA sequence: TGTGCCAGCAGCTCCTACCTGACTAGCGAGTACAATGAGCAGTTCTTC.

J is TRBJ1-5 and V is TRBV18; D ambiguous. CDR1 is KGHSH and CDR2 is LQKENI in the germline V gene. V was trimmed by 0 bases and J by 0 bases, leaving 9 bases between them. This CDR3 has 16 amino acids. The CDR3 DNA sequence: TGTGCCAGCTCACCACCGGGGAGAGCTAGCAATCAGCCCCAGCATTTT. This sequence encodes CASSPPGRASNQPQHF.

The rearrangement links TRBV18 to TRBJ2-2; 9 bases line up with TRBD1. V shed 6 bases and J 5 bases; nucleotides not matched to a gene: 7. Germline assignment: CDR1 KGHSH and CDR2 LQKENI. The CDR3 sequence is 15 residues long. CDR3: CASSPTGTGTGELFF. The CDR3 coding sequence is TGTGCCAGCTCGCCTACCGGGACAGGGACCGGGGAGCTGTTTTTT. The full variable domain, its missing parts supplied by reference TRBV18 and TRBJ2-2, is NAGVMQNPRHLVRRRGQEARLRCSPMKGHSHVYWYRQLPEEGLKFMVYLQKENIIDESGMPKERFSAEFPKEGPSILRIQQVVRGDSAAYFCASSPTGTGTGELFFGEGSRLTVL.

This clone was seen a handful of times. CDR3 amino acids: CASSPTRANQETQYF. In nucleotides, the CDR3 is TGTGCCAGCAGCCCAACTAGGGCTAACCAAGAGACCCAGTACTTC. The chain uses TRBV7-2 and TRBJ2-5; a possible D gene is TRBD2 (5 bases). Germline V CDR1 and CDR2: SGHTA, FQGNSA. This CDR3 is built from 15 residues. The V and J ends lost 5 bases and 0 bases respectively, with 13 bases between them.

The rearrangement uses TRBV10-3 and TRBJ1-5, with 7 positions matching TRBD1. The CDR3 runs 15 residues. The V and J ends lost 3 bases and 7 bases, in that order; junction bases with no gene match: 9. Germline-derived CDR1 and CDR2 are ENHRY and SYGVKD. CDR3 loop: CAISDGRDSSQPQHF. The CDR3 DNA is TGTGCCATCAGTGATGGCCGGGACAGTTCACAGCCCCAGCATTTT.

This chain joins TRBV7-9 and TRBJ1-5; TRBD1 matches 7 bases. J gave up 5 bases and V 5 bases, and 9 bases lay outside the gene matches. The germline V gene has CDR1 SEHNR and CDR2 FQNEAQ (reference sequence). The CDR3 contains 15 residues. The CDR3 loop reads CASSPLDREYQPQHF. The CDR3 coding sequence is TGTGCCAGCAGCCCCCTAGACAGGGAGTATCAGCCCCAGCATTTT.

On this clone itself: Other nucleotide sequences in the sample specify the same CDR3. V gene TRBV9 combines with J gene TRBJ1-5; 8 bases match TRBD1. CDR3 size: 15 residues. J gave up 2 bases and V 3 bases, and 4 bases lay outside the gene matches. Germline lookup yields CDR1 SGDLS and CDR2 YYNGEE. CDR3 amino acids: CASSGTGQGNQPQHF. The CDR3 region has the DNA TGTGCCAGCAGCGGGACGGGACAGGGCAATCAGCCCCAGCATTTT.